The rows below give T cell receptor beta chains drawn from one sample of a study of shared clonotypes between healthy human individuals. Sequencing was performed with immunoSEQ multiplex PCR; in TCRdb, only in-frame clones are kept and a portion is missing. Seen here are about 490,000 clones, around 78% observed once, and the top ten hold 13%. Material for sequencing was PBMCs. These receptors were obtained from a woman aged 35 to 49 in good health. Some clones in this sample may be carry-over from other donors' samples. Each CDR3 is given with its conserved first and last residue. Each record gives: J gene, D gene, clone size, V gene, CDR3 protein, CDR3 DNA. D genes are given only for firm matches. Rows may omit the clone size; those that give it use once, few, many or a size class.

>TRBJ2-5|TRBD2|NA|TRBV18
CASSPQEGTSGRWQETQYF
TGTGCCAGCTCACCACAAGAAGGGACTAGCGGGAGGTGGCAAGAGACCCAGTACTTC
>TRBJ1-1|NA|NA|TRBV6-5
CASSSLYLEAFF
TGTGCCAGCAGTTCCCTGTATCTTGAAGCTTTCTTT
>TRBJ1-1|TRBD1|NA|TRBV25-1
CASSDLTGVNTEAFF
TGTGCCAGCAGTGACCTGACAGGGGTGAACACTGAAGCTTTCTTT
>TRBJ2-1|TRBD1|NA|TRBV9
CASSVLQGEHGEQFF
TGTGCCAGCAGCGTTCTGCAGGGGGAACACGGTGAGCAGTTCTTC
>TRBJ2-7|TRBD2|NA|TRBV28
CASSPDRTRNLPTF
TGTGCCAGCAGTCCCGATCGGACTAGAAACCTTCCCACCTTC
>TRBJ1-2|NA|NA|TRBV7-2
CASSPLGARGYTF
TGTGCCAGCAGCCCCTTGGGGGCCCGGGGCTACACCTTC
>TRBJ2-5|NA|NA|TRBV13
CASSLRGREFETQYF
TGTGCCAGCAGCTTAAGGGGCAGGGAATTCGAGACCCAGTACTTC
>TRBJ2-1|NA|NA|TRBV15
CATSRDSSLADYNEQFF
TGTGCCACCAGCAGAGACTCTTCTCTAGCTGACTACAATGAGCAGTTCTTC
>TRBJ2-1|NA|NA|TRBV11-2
CASSLRRSSYNEQFF
TGTGCCAGCAGCTTACGGCGAAGCTCCTACAATGAGCAGTTCTTC
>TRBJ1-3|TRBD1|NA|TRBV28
CASSSPGQGNTIYF
TGTGCCAGCAGTTCCCCGGGACAGGGAAACACCATATATTTT
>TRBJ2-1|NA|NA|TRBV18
CASSDRRDDEQFF
TGTGCCAGCTCAGACAGGCGTGACGATGAGCAGTTCTTC
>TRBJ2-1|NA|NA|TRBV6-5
CASRSGPLYNEQFF
TGTGCCAGCAGGTCCGGGCCGCTTTACAATGAGCAGTTCTTC
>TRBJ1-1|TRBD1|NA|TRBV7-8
CASSWGQGVNTEAFF
TGTGCCAGCAGCTGGGGACAGGGGGTGAACACTGAAGCTTTCTTT
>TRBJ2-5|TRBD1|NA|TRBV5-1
CASSLGTGVETQYF
TGCGCCAGCAGCCTGGGGACAGGGGTAGAGACCCAGTACTTC
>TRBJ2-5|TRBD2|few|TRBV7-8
CASSPAGVAGAETQYF
TGTGCCAGCAGCCCAGCGGGAGTAGCGGGAGCCGAGACCCAGTACTTC
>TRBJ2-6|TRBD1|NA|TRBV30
CASKMTGLLVGANVLTF
TGTGCCTCCAAGATGACAGGGTTGCTAGTCGGGGCCAACGTCCTGACTTTC
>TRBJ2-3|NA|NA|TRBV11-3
CASSLDSADGTQYF
TGTGCCAGCAGCTTAGACAGCGCCGACGGTACGCAGTATTTT
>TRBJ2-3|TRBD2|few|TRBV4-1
CASSPKGAGATDTQYF
TGCGCCAGCAGCCCGAAAGGGGCGGGAGCCACAGATACGCAGTATTTT
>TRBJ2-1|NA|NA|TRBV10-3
CAISEGGPTRTYNEQFF
TGTGCCATCAGTGAGGGGGGCCCTACACGGACCTACAATGAGCAGTTCTTC
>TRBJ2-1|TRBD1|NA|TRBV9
CASSPKQGAEYNEQFF
TGTGCCAGCAGCCCGAAACAGGGGGCAGAATACAATGAGCAGTTCTTC
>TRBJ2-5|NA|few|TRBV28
CASSFVQGGQYF
TGTGCCAGCAGTTTTGTACAGGGCGGCCAGTACTTC
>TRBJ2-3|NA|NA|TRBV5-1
CASSFGESTDTQYF
TGCGCCAGCAGCTTTGGGGAGAGCACAGATACGCAGTATTTT
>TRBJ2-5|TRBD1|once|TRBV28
CASSSLNRGAETQYF
TGTGCCAGCAGTTCCCTAAACAGGGGGGCGGAGACCCAGTACTTC
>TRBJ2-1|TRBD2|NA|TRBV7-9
CASSLSGRVWNEQFF
TGTGCCAGCAGCTTGAGCGGGAGAGTCTGGAATGAGCAGTTCTTC
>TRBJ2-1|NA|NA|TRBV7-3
CASSLIRGNEQFF
TGTGCCAGCAGCTTAATCCGAGGCAATGAGCAGTTCTTC
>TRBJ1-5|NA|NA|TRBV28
CASTRGESGPQHF
TGTGCCAGCACCCGTGGGGAGTCGGGACCCCAGCATTTT
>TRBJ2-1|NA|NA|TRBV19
CASSTAASFYNEQFF
TGTGCCAGTAGTACCGCGGCCAGCTTTTACAATGAGCAGTTCTTC
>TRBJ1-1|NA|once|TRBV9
CASSPQLRQLEAFF
TGTGCCAGCAGCCCCCAGTTGAGACAACTAGAAGCTTTCTTT
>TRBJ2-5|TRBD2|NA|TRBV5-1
CASSLERGWETQYF
TGCGCCAGCAGCTTGGAGCGGGGATGGGAGACCCAGTACTTC